This note documents a single TCR beta chain sequence. Its antigen is unidentified. The assay ran at deep level. Splitting of each subset's genomic DNA was done evenly across several immunoSEQ plates. TCRdb's table, derived via immunoSEQ multiplex PCR, lists solely in-frame clones and lacks some. This sample yields about 600,000 clones, of which nearly 97% are seen a single time; less than 0.13% belongs to the top ten. Terminally differentiated effector memory CD45RA+ cells were left out of the naive CD8 fraction, which was CD45RO-negative and positively selected for CCR7. Each of the donors was a healthy adult who was HIV-negative and had not had a recent acute infection or vaccination. CDR3 length equals 15 residues. J gave up 6 bases and V 2 bases, and 9 bases lay outside the gene matches. Germline lookup yields CDR1 MNHNS and CDR2 SASEGT. These data originate in a study of shared clonotypes between healthy human individuals. General study findings and limits: Generation of non-shared clonotypes was less probable than generation of clonotypes shared by all four donors.

Sequencing was done on a sample of naive CD8+ T cells sorted from blood. The receptor's source is a woman in her 30s in good health. The chain joins TRBV6-1 to TRBJ1-2; TRBD1 agrees at 7 bases. As DNA, the CDR3 is TGTGCCAGCAGTGAATTCTACAGGGGCGGGGATGGCTACACCTTC. It translates to CASSEFYRGGDGYTF.